The present T cell receptor (beta chain) was sequenced within a study of cytomegalovirus exposure and HLA in healthy donors. As for the study in general: The approximately 120 validation repertoires were reported in a later analysis to have been generated on the same platform as the approximately 700 first-cohort repertoires.

Sequenced by immunoSEQ multiplex PCR; TCRdb stores in-frame clones only, minus some. The profile shows under 200,000 clones, about nine tenths of them singletons. The V gene's germline CDR1 is SEHNR and CDR2 FQNEAQ (reference sequence). Trimming shortened V by 1 base and J by 8 bases, and 12 bases separated the two germline ends. The CDR3 has 14 amino acids. The sequence was obtained from a young woman in good health and CMV-seropositive. The V and J genes are TRBV7-9 and TRBJ2-1; D unclear. The sample taken for sequencing was PBMCs. The CDR3 sequence is CASSLEASRDEQFF. The CDR3 DNA reads as TGTGCCAGCAGCTTAGAGGCTAGTCGGGATGAGCAGTTCTTC.